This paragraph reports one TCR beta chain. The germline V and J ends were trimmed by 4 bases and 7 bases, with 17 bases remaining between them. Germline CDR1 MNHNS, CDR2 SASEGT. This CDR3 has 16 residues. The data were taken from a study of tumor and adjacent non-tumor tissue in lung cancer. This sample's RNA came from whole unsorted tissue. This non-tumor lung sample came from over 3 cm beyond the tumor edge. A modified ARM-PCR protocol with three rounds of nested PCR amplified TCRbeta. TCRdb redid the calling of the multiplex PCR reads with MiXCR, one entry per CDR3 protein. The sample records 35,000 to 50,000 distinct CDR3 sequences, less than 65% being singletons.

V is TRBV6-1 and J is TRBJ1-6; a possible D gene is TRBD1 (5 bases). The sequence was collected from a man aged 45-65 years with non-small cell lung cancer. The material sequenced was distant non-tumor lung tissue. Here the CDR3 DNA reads TGTGCCAGCAGTGCGGTGGGGACCGTAGGGAATTCACCCCTCCACTTT. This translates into CASSAVGTVGNSPLHF.